This TCR beta chain is drawn from a study of a mutant IDH1 vaccine in newly diagnosed glioma. Sequencing was performed with immunoSEQ multiplex PCR; in TCRdb, only in-frame clones are kept and a portion is missing. The repertoire holds around 63,000 clones, with approximately 91% as singletons. Time point specified: baseline, week 1 (first vaccination visit). Treatment defined: pre-vaccination baseline after standard-of-care therapy. Germline assignment: CDR1 WSHSY and CDR2 SAAADI. Trimming left V 6 bases short and J 2 bases short, with 10 bases between. The length of the CDR3 is 14 residues. J is TRBJ2-2 and V is TRBV10-2; unclear D gene. The sequence was collected from a man aged 50 to 60 with glioma. The sequences come from PBMCs, collected from a glioma patient treated with radiotherapy, temozolomide or both. The CDR3 nucleotides read TGCGCCAGCAGCCAGACCCCAAACACCGGGGAGCTGTTTTTT. This gives the protein CASSQTPNTGELFF.